The 10 T cell receptor beta chains in this list originate from one sample, sequenced in a study of persistence of HIV-infected CD4 T cells. This was the immunoSEQ version 4 assay in survey mode. The method was immunoSEQ multiplex PCR; TCRdb's version includes in-frame clones alone and lacks a portion of them. The top ten clones hold 0.81% of a sample with 25,000 to 35,000 clones, more than 75% of them seen once. No antigen is known for these receptors. The stimulus was lysate of CMV-infected fibroblasts, roughly 10 ug/mL. Sorted nonresponding memory CD4+ T cells were CD40L-negative, CD69-negative, CD45RO-high. The sample in question was CD4+ T cells sorted from PBMCs after approximately 19-hour stimulation, obtained from a patient who received antiretroviral therapy. These receptor sequences come from an adult woman with HIV who was CMV-seropositive.

The chain couples TRBV29-1 to TRBJ2-3, with TRBD2 matching over 8 bases. V lost 6 bases and J lost 2; bases outside the gene matches: 4. Per germline, CDR1 SQVTM and CDR2 ANQGSEA. CDR3 size: 13 residues. Here the CDR3 reads CSVDSGVTDTQYF. The CDR3 region has the DNA TGCAGCGTAGATAGCGGGGTCACAGATACGCAGTATTTT.

This clone was counted between two and nine times. The chain uses TRBV10-1 and TRBJ2-5; 9 nucleotides agree with TRBD2. Trimming cost V 2 bases and J 4 bases; bases outside gene matches: 8. Germline V CDR1 and CDR2: WNHNN, SYGVQD (reference sequence). The CDR3 covers 16 residues. CDR3 in DNA: TGCGCCAGCAGTGAGGGTGGCGGGGGGGCCTTAGAGACCCAGTACTTC. It yields the protein CASSEGGGGALETQYF.

The rearrangement links TRBV7-2 to TRBJ1-1, with 7 bases lining up with TRBD1. Germline V gives CDR1 SGHTA, CDR2 FQGNSA. The V gene end was trimmed by 3 bases and the J gene end by 4 bases; junction bases not matched to a gene: 8. The CDR3 sequence is 15 residues long. The CDR3 DNA is TGTGCCAGCAGCTTTGGGGGACAGCTGAGCACTGAAGCTTTCTTT. It codes for CASSFGGQLSTEAFF.

This clone was recorded a few times. The chain couples TRBV3-1 (or the pseudogene TRBV3-2) to TRBJ2-1; 7 bases agree with TRBD2. This CDR3 region has 15 residues. Germline loops: CDR1 LGHDT, CDR2 YNNKEL (reference sequence). With 4 bases clipped from V and 7 bases from J, the junction kept 10 bases outside the gene matches. CDR3 residues: CASSLRRAGWNEQFF. The CDR3 nucleotides are TGTGCCAGCAGCCTCCGCCGAGCGGGGTGGAATGAGCAGTTCTTC.

This clone has only one observation. The chain employs TRBV7-9 and TRBJ2-1; maybe TRBD2 (6 bases). The germline gives CDR1 SEHNR, CDR2 FQNEAQ (reference sequence). Deletions cut 7 bases from V and 7 bases from J, with 20 bases between. The CDR3 sequence is 15 residues long. CDR3 in amino acids: CASNGARRGKNEQFF. CDR3 bases: TGTGCCAGCAACGGAGCGAGGAGGGGCAAGAATGAGCAGTTCTTC.

The rearrangement joins TRBV6-5 to TRBJ1-5; 7 positions match TRBD1. The CDR3 has 14 residues. With 6 bases clipped from V and 5 bases from J, the junction kept 7 bases outside the gene matches. Germline CDR1 and CDR2: MNHEY and SVGAGI. The CDR3 DNA follows: TGTGCCAGCAGAAAACAGGGGACCGATCAGCCCCAGCATTTT. This codes for CASRKQGTDQPQHF.

The V gene is TRBV6-1, the J gene TRBJ2-7; D could derive from TRBD1 or TRBD2 (5 bases each). The CDR3 covers 15 residues. Trimming removed 2 bases from V and 5 bases from J, with 16 bases in between. Germline V CDR1 and CDR2: MNHNS, SASEGT. The CDR3 spells CASSEPPGPGHEQYV. CDR3 coding DNA: TGTGCCAGCAGTGAACCCCCCGGACCGGGACACGAGCAGTACGTC.

The V call is TRBV2, the J call TRBJ2-3; no clear D. Trimming took 0 bases from V and 6 from J, leaving 4 bases between them. CDR1 is SNHLY and CDR2 is FYNNEI in the germline V gene. The CDR3 totals 12 residues. CDR3 bases: TGTGCCAGCAGTGAAGCAGGGGATACGCAGTATTTT. It translates to CASSEAGDTQYF.

The rearrangement links TRBV7-8 to TRBJ2-7; D gene unclear. This CDR3 is built from 15 residues. Germline CDR1 is SGHVS and CDR2 is FQNEAQ. With 1 base removed from V and 3 bases from J, the gap between germline ends came to 13 bases. For the CDR3, the DNA is TGTGCCAGCAGCTTAGTGTCCGGCGGCTACTACGAGCAGTACTTC. This sequence encodes CASSLVSGGYYEQYF.

The rearrangement uses TRBV11-2 and TRBJ2-1; TRBD2 matches 10 bases. The V segment lost 3 bases and the J segment 1 base; nucleotides outside the gene matches: 3. The CDR3 contains 16 residues. The germline gives CDR1 SGHAT, CDR2 FQNNGV. The CDR3 protein is CASSFSSGGSYNEQFF. The CDR3 coding sequence is TGTGCCAGCAGCTTTAGTAGCGGGGGGTCCTACAATGAGCAGTTCTTC. The full variable domain, completed using reference TRBV11-2 and TRBJ2-1, is EAGVAQSPRYKIIEKRQSVAFWCNPISGHATLYWYQQILGQGPKLLIQFQNNGVVDDSQLPKDRFSAERLKGVDSTLKIQPAKLEDSAVYLCASSFSSGGSYNEQFFGPGTRLTVL.